Following are 2 T cell receptor beta chains from one sample sequenced in a study of PD-1 blockade in mismatch repair-deficient tumors. Generated by immunoSEQ multiplex PCR, the TCRdb table keeps only in-frame clones and is missing some. The sample consists of approximately 100,000 clones, 65% to 85% of them appearing once. Sample: peripheral blood, taken 35 to 37 weeks after starting pembrolizumab. These receptors came from an adult with mismatch repair-deficient cancer.

The rearrangement links TRBV5-6 to TRBJ2-7; 8 bases are shared with TRBD1. Germline assignment: CDR1 SGHDT and CDR2 YYEEEE. Trimming at V came to 2 bases and at J to 2 bases, leaving 12 bases not matched to a gene. This CDR3 comprises 17 residues. The CDR3 DNA reads as TGTGCCAGCAGCTTCCGATTTACAGGGGGAACGGCCTACGAGCAGTACTTC. Amino acid sequence: CASSFRFTGGTAYEQYF.

The chain links TRBV6-5 to TRBJ1-2, with D uncertain. Trimming left V 8 bases short and J 5 bases short, with 9 bases between. Germline CDR1 and CDR2: MNHEY and SVGAGI. The CDR3 loop spans 11 amino acids. The CDR3 DNA reads as TGTGCCAGCTCCACCGTGTATGGCTACACCTTC. This translates into CASSTVYGYTF.